This is a list of T cell receptor beta chains from one sample in a study of patients and donors after allogeneic stem cell transplantation. Using its own MiXCR run on the RT-PCR reads, TCRdb lists one record per CDR3 protein. The repertoire holds about 410,000 distinct CDR3 sequences, with approximately 16% as singletons. The sequencing input was blood, either unsorted or a sorted T cell fraction (not recorded which). These receptors were obtained from a human donor who was either an allogeneic HSCT recipient or a stem cell or donor lymphocyte infusion donor (not recorded which). It is not recorded whose cells these are; they may come from a transplant donor. The CDR3 runs from the conserved cysteine through the conserved F or W. A D gene is named only where the DNA matches it firmly. Clone size is shown for a subset of rows, as once, few, many or a class of expanded clone.

.,TRBV7-9,.,TRBJ2-7,TGTGCCAGCAGCTTTTCCCCGGGAGCGAGAGAGCAGTACTTC,CASSFSPGAREQYF
.,TRBV3-1,few,TRBJ1-1,TGTGCCAGCAGCCAAGCCCCCCCGGGACCCGCTTTCTTT,CASSQAPPGPAFF
TRBD1,TRBV27,.,TRBJ1-5,TGTGCCAGCAGTTACAGGGGGTGGGATCAGCCCCAGCATTTT,CASSYRGWDQPQHF
TRBD2,TRBV5-1,few,TRBJ2-5,TGCGCCAGCAGCCCTCGACTAGCGGGGGGCTCGGAGACCCAGTACTTC,CASSPRLAGGSETQYF
TRBD1,TRBV6-1,.,TRBJ2-3,TGTGCCAGCAGGTTAGGGACAGGGGCAAGAAGCACAGATACGCAGTATTTT,CASRLGTGARSTDTQYF
.,TRBV5-4,.,TRBJ1-4,TGTGCCAGCAGCTTTAGTCGGGGGCTTGCAACTAATGAAAAACTGTTTTTT,CASSFSRGLATNEKLFF
.,TRBV5-1,.,TRBJ1-5,TGCGCCAGCAGCTTGATCGAGGGCTCTTTTCTAAAGCAGCCCCAGCATTTT,CASSLIEGSFLKQPQHF
.,TRBV24-1,many,TRBJ1-5,TGTGCCACCAGTGATCCCGGAAGGGGGCAGCCCCAGCATTTT,CATSDPGRGQPQHF
.,TRBV18,.,TRBJ2-7,TGTGCCAGCTCAGAGGGCAACGAGCAGTACTTC,CASSEGNEQYF
.,TRBV12-3/TRBV12-4,.,TRBJ2-7,TGTGCCAGCAAACCATTGGGGGGTCCTCTCTACGAGCAGTACTTC,CASKPLGGPLYEQYF
.,TRBV2,few,TRBJ1-1,TGTGCCAGCAGCTTGCCGGGGGTTACTGAAGCTTTCTTT,CASSLPGVTEAFF
TRBD2,TRBV9,.,TRBJ2-4,TGTGCCAGCAGCCACGGGGGGGGTCTAGCCAAAAACATTCAGTACTTC,CASSHGGGLAKNIQYF
TRBD1,TRBV3-1,.,TRBJ1-5,TGTGCCAACGTAGACAGGGAACGTGGGCAGCCCCAGCATTTT,CANVDRERGQPQHF
.,TRBV14,.,TRBJ1-1,TGTGCCAGCAGCCGAAGACGGGGGTATGAAGCTTTCTTT,CASSRRRGYEAFF
.,TRBV12-3/TRBV12-4,many,TRBJ2-2,TGTGCCAGCAGCCCCTTCGGAAGGGGGGAGCTGTTTTTT,CASSPFGRGELFF
.,TRBV25-1,.,TRBJ2-7,TGTGCCACCTGGACCCCCCGTAACGAGCAGTACTTC,CATWTPRNEQYF
.,TRBV7-3,once,TRBJ2-3,TGTGCCAGCAGCGCAGTGGAGTATACGCAGTATTTT,CASSAVEYTQYF
.,TRBV7-9,.,TRBJ2-5,TGTGCCAGCAGCCACGAGACTATCGCCCAGACCCAGTACTTC,CASSHETIAQTQYF
.,TRBV29-1,.,TRBJ2-7,TGCAGCGTGAGGGGGGGATCCGAGCAGTACTTC,CSVRGGSEQYF
TRBD1,TRBV5-4,.,TRBJ2-5,TGTGCCAGCAGCTTGCGCAGGGGGCAGGGAGAGACCCAGTACTTC,CASSLRRGQGETQYF
.,TRBV5-1,few,TRBJ2-5,TGCGCCAGCAGCTTTCCAGGGCCCCCTGGCGAGACCCAGTACTTC,CASSFPGPPGETQYF
TRBD2,TRBV11-2,few,TRBJ2-1,TGTGCCAGCAGCTTAGATCAAACAAGCGGGAGGACGAAATACAATGAGCAGTTCTTC,CASSLDQTSGRTKYNEQFF
TRBD1,TRBV6-1,.,TRBJ1-1,TGTGCCAGCAGTCGGGGACAGGCTTTGGCTGAAGCTTTCTTT,CASSRGQALAEAFF
TRBD2,TRBV6-2/TRBV6-3,.,TRBJ2-1,TGTGCCAGCAGTACCCGGACTAGCCTCTCCTACAATGAGCAGTTCTTC,CASSTRTSLSYNEQFF
.,TRBV5-6,few,TRBJ2-3,TGTGCCAGCAGCCCCTTTGCAGGGGGCACAGATACGCAGTATTTT,CASSPFAGGTDTQYF
.,TRBV7-9,few,TRBJ2-7,TGTGCCAGCGGATCCAACGCCTACGAGCAGTACTTC,CASGSNAYEQYF
.,TRBV16,.,TRBJ1-1,TGTGCCAGCAGCCAAGGCCCAACGGTGGGCTGGACTGAAGCTTTCTTT,CASSQGPTVGWTEAFF
.,TRBV2,many,TRBJ1-5,TGTGCCAGCAAAATCAGGGTGGGGGGGGATCAGCCCCAGCATTTT,CASKIRVGGDQPQHF
.,TRBV19,.,TRBJ2-7,TGTGCCAGTAGCCGTTACAGGGACGAGCAGTACTTC,CASSRYRDEQYF
TRBD2,TRBV5-1,.,TRBJ2-5,TGCGCCAGCAGCCCTACTAGCGGGGGACTCGGCGGGGCCCAGTACTTC,CASSPTSGGLGGAQYF
.,TRBV5-6,.,TRBJ2-1,TGTGCCAGCAGCTACCCAGTTCCTCATAGCAATGAGCAGTTCTTC,CASSYPVPHSNEQFF
TRBD1,TRBV7-3,.,TRBJ1-2,TGTGCCAGCAGCCTATCGGGACAGCTCAATGGCTACACCTTC,CASSLSGQLNGYTF
.,TRBV6-4,few,TRBJ1-5,TGTGCCAGCACTCGATCGAGGCAGCCCCAGCATTTT,CASTRSRQPQHF
.,TRBV6-5,few,TRBJ1-3,TGTGCCAGCAGCTACCAAGGGACCTCTGGAAACACCATATATTTT,CASSYQGTSGNTIYF
.,TRBV20-1,.,TRBJ2-7,TGCAGTGCTAGAGTCCCTGGACGGAAGCTAAACGAGCAGTACTTC,CSARVPGRKLNEQYF
TRBD1,TRBV6-2/TRBV6-3,few,TRBJ1-1,TGTGCCAGCGACAGGGGGAACACTGAAGCTTTCTTT,CASDRGNTEAFF
.,TRBV18,.,TRBJ2-7,TGTGCCAGCTCACCCCGGAGGGGGTACCCCACCTACGAGCAGTACTTC,CASSPRRGYPTYEQYF
.,TRBV25-1,few,TRBJ2-5,TGTGCCAGCAGTGAGCTTACTAGAGGGCCGGGGTTCGGAGAGACCCAGTACTTC,CASSELTRGPGFGETQYF
.,TRBV5-8,.,TRBJ2-2,TGTGCCAGCAGTCTCCTCATGACTTTCACCGGGGAGCTGTTTTTT,CASSLLMTFTGELFF
TRBD1,TRBV5-1,few,TRBJ1-1,TGCGCCAGCAGCTGGACAGGGGGCTGGGACACTGAAGCTTTCTTT,CASSWTGGWDTEAFF
TRBD1,TRBV11-2,.,TRBJ2-6,TGTGCCAGCAGAAAGATTTCCGGGACAGGAGGGACTGGGGCCAACGTCCTGACTTTC,CASRKISGTGGTGANVLTF
.,TRBV2,few,TRBJ2-3,TGTGCCAGCAGGGACGACCTGGGACGTTGGACAGATACGCAGTATTTT,CASRDDLGRWTDTQYF
TRBD1,TRBV5-1,.,TRBJ1-1,TGCGCCAGCAGCTTGAAGGGACAGACCTCGATGAACACTGAAGCTTTCTTT,CASSLKGQTSMNTEAFF
TRBD1,TRBV14,.,TRBJ2-5,TGTGCCAGCAGCCCCCCTATGGGGACAGCCTGGGGAGAGACCCAGTACTTC,CASSPPMGTAWGETQYF
.,TRBV5-1,.,TRBJ2-3,TGCGCCAGCAGCCCCGACGGAGATACGCAGTATTTT,CASSPDGDTQYF
.,TRBV6-5,many,TRBJ1-5,TGTGCCAGCAGTTTCACAGGGAATAGCAATCAGCCCCAGCATTTT,CASSFTGNSNQPQHF
TRBD1,TRBV3-1,.,TRBJ1-1,TGTGCCAGCATCCCCCGGACAGGGGCGAACACTGAAGCTTTCTTT,CASIPRTGANTEAFF
.,TRBV5-1,many,TRBJ2-7,TGCGCCAGCAGCCGGGACGGACCCTACGAGCAGTACTTC,CASSRDGPYEQYF
.,TRBV5-5,once,TRBJ2-2,TGTGCCAGCAGCTTGGGCGGTTTACCCGGGGAGCTGTTTTTT,CASSLGGLPGELFF
.,TRBV7-9,few,TRBJ2-5,TGTGCCAGCTCGTGGATCGAAGAGACCCAGTACTTC,CASSWIEETQYF
.,TRBV7-6,.,TRBJ2-3,TGTGCCAGCAGCTTAGTGGTCACAGATACGCAGTATTTT,CASSLVVTDTQYF
TRBD1,TRBV12-3/TRBV12-4,few,TRBJ1-1,TGTGCCAGCAGTCGGCAGACAGGGAGGGAAACTGAAGCTTTCTTT,CASSRQTGRETEAFF
.,TRBV7-2,few,TRBJ2-7,TGTGCCAGCAGCGTGGTGGGACGGCAGTACTTC,CASSVVGRQYF
.,TRBV29-1,many,TRBJ2-2,TGCAGCGTTGGACGGATGGGTGGGGAGCTGTTTTTT,CSVGRMGGELFF